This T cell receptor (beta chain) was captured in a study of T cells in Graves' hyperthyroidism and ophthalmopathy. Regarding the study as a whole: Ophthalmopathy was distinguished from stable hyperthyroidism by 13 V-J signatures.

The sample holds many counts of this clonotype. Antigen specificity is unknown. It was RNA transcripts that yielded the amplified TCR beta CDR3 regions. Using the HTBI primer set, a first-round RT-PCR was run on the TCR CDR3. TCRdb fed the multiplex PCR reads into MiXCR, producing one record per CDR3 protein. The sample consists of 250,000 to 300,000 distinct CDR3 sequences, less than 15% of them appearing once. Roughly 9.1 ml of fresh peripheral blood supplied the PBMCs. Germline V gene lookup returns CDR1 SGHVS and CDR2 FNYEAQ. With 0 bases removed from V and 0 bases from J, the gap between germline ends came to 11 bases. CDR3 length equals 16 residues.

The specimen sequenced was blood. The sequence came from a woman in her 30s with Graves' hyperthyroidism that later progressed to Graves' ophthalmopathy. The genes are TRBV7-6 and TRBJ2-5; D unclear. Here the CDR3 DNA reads TGTGCCAGCAGCTTAGCCTCGACACCCGACCAAGAGACCCAGTACTTC. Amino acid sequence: CASSLASTPDQETQYF.